The entry that follows covers one T cell receptor (beta chain) sequence. CDR1 MNHNS and CDR2 SASEGT come from the germline V gene. The CDR3 runs 14 residues. The V and J ends lost 3 bases and 4 bases, in that order; junction bases with no gene match: 6. Sequencing used immunoSEQ multiplex PCR; TCRdb keeps in-frame clones, though not all of them. Of nearly 1,000,000 clones in the sample, 76% were seen once. The data are from a study of shared clonotypes between healthy human individuals. The rearrangement joins TRBV6-1 to TRBJ2-7, with 7 bases identical to TRBD1. Source material: memory CD4+ T cells sorted from blood. Subset defined: CD45RA-negative fraction. The TCR sequence derives from a man aged 18 to 29 in good health. Written as DNA, the CDR3 is TGTGCCAGCAGTGATTATGGACAGGTTTACGAGCAGTACTTC. Translated: CASSDYGQVYEQYF.